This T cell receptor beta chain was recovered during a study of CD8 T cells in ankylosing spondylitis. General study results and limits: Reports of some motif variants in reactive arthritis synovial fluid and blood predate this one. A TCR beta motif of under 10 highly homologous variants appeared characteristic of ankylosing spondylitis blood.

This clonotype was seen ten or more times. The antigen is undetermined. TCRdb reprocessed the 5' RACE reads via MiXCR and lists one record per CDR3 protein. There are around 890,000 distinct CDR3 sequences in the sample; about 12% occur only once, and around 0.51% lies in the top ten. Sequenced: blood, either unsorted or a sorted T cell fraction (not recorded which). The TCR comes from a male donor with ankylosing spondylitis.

This CDR3 is CASAYGTIKNIQYF. CDR3 bases: TGTGCCAGCGCCTACGGGACTATCAAAAACATTCAGTACTTC. V is TRBV2 and J is TRBJ2-4; 7 positions agree with TRBD2. This CDR3 contains 14 residues. Germline CDR1 reads SNHLY; CDR2 reads FYNNEI. Losses at the gene ends were 8 bases for V and 3 bases for J; bases not matched to a gene: 7.